This passage covers 27 T cell receptor beta chains from one sample sequenced in a study of identical twins' blood T cells. One entry per CDR3 protein, called by TCRdb with MiXCR from the 5' RACE reads. The sample gives roughly 380,000 distinct CDR3 sequences, more than 25% of which show up once; 5.5% to 7% is in the top ten. Sequencing input: PBMCs. The source is a woman aged 18-49 years in good health.

This clonotype was counted at least ten times. The chain is built from TRBV28 and TRBJ1-3; D is undetermined. Germline loops: CDR1 MDHEN, CDR2 SYDVKM. The length of the CDR3 is 13 residues. The V and J ends lost 7 bases and 4 bases respectively, with 11 bases between them. In nucleotides, the CDR3 is TGTGCCAGCACCCCTCCCTGGGGAAACACCATATATTTT. It is translated as CASTPPWGNTIYF. The full variable domain, in which reference TRBV28 and TRBJ1-3 provide the parts outside the CDR3, is DVKVTQSSRYLVKRTGEKVFLECVQDMDHENMFWYRQDPGLGLRLIYFSYDVKMKEKGDIPEGYSVSREKKERFSLILESASTNQTSMYLCASTPPWGNTIYFGEGSWLTVV.

The CDR3 nucleotides read TGCAGCGTTCCACTAGGGGGGTTTACGCGGGGCTATGGCTACACCTTC. It translates to CSVPLGGFTRGYGYTF. The rearrangement joins TRBV29-1 to TRBJ1-2; a weak D match, TRBD1 (6 bases). Trimming stripped 5 bases from V and 4 bases from J, with 23 bases between. Germline V CDR1 and CDR2: SQVTM, ANQGSEA. The CDR3 covers 16 residues.

This clonotype was found once. A much larger clone differs from this one at a single base, so this may be a read error. This chain joins TRBV7-9 and TRBJ1-5; 7 nucleotides align to TRBD1. The J call may be wrong; the DNA end is better matched by TRBJ2-3. The CDR3 length is 14 residues. CDR1 and CDR2 from the germline V gene are SEHNR and FQNEAQ (reference sequence). As DNA, the CDR3 is TGTGCCAGCAGTTCGACAGGGCTCAATCAGCCCCAGTATTTT. Residues: CASSSTGLNQPQYF.

This clonotype has more than one count but fewer than ten. The chain is built from TRBV11-2 and TRBJ1-1; a weak D match, TRBD1 (5 bases). This CDR3 spans 13 amino acids. The germline V gene encodes CDR1 SGHAT and CDR2 FQNNGV. Trimming removed 1 base at V and 9 bases at J, with 12 bases between. This CDR3 is CASSLVWGEQAFF. The CDR3, as DNA: TGTGCCAGCAGCTTAGTTTGGGGGGAGCAAGCTTTCTTT.

This clonotype came up a few times. This chain uses TRBV27 with TRBJ1-1, with 7 bases matching TRBD1. CDR3 size: 15 residues. The V segment lost 6 bases and the J segment 1 base; nucleotides outside the gene matches: 8. The V gene's germline CDR1 is MNHEY and CDR2 SMNVEV (reference sequence). The CDR3 DNA reads TGTGCCAGCAGACCAGGGGGACGGGGGAACACTGAAGCTTTCTTT. Translated, it gives CASRPGGRGNTEAFF.

This clonotype has a handful of counts. The chain carries TRBV5-1 and TRBJ1-1; D ambiguous. Germline lookup yields CDR1 SGHRS and CDR2 YFSETQ. The CDR3 has 13 residues. V lost 5 bases and J 4 bases, leaving 12 bases between the germline ends. DNA of the CDR3: TGCGCCAGCAGATGGAAAGGGAGCACTGAAGCTTTCTTT. Its translation is CASRWKGSTEAFF.

The V and J genes are TRBV5-1 and TRBJ1-2, with TRBD1 as a possible D gene (6 bases). The CDR3 spans 15 residues. Germline CDR1 reads SGHRS; CDR2 reads YFSETQ. V was trimmed by 4 bases and J by 0 bases, leaving 13 bases between them. Here the CDR3 reads CASSVSGHPNYGYTF. CDR3 DNA sequence: TGCGCCAGCAGCGTTTCGGGACACCCTAACTATGGCTACACCTTC.

This chain connects TRBV27 to TRBJ2-3; D is ambiguous. Trimming pared 3 bases from V and 4 bases from J, leaving 8 bases between. This CDR3 is 13 amino acids long. The V gene's germline CDR1 is MNHEY and CDR2 SMNVEV (reference sequence). The CDR3 protein is CASSLGHPDTQYF. CDR3 DNA sequence: TGTGCCAGCAGTTTGGGCCATCCAGATACGCAGTATTTT.

This rearrangement joins TRBV20-1 to TRBJ1-1; no clear D gene. V was pared by 2 bases and J by 0 bases, with 13 bases between. Germline loops: CDR1 DFQATT, CDR2 SNEGSKA (reference sequence). The CDR3 sequence is 15 residues long. The CDR3 DNA reads as TGCAGTGCTAGACACATTGCCCAGGTGAACACTGAAGCTTTCTTT. Translating gives CSARHIAQVNTEAFF.

The chain has TRBV10-3 and TRBJ2-7, with D possibly TRBD2 on 5 matching bases. Between the trimmed V and J ends, which lost 0 bases and 3 bases, there was a span of 15 bases. The CDR3 is 16 amino acids. Per germline, CDR1 ENHRY and CDR2 SYGVKD. The CDR3 bases are TGTGCCATCAGTGAGTCGAGAGGGTTCTTTTTCTACGAGCAGTACTTC. Encoded protein: CAISESRGFFFYEQYF.

The CDR3 nucleotides are TGCAGTGCTAGAGATTATCAGGGGGCATACGATGGCTACACCTTC. It encodes CSARDYQGAYDGYTF. The chain joins TRBV20-1 to TRBJ1-2, with 8 bases identical to TRBD1. The J segment lost 6 bases and the V segment lost 0 bases, leaving 9 bases of the junction unmatched. Germline V gene data show CDR1 as DFQATT and CDR2 as SNEGSKA (reference sequence). The CDR3 covers 15 residues.

J is TRBJ1-2 and V is TRBV9; D perhaps matches TRBD1 (6 bases). Germline V gene data show CDR1 as SGDLS and CDR2 as YYNGEE. V shed 0 bases and J shed 5 bases, with 11 bases lying between them. The CDR3 has 14 amino acids. CDR3 sequence (DNA): TGTGCCAGCAGCGTAGACGGCCAGGGGTATGGCTACACCTTC. This encodes CASSVDGQGYGYTF.

This clonotype has at least ten counts. The genes are TRBV12-3 or TRBV12-4 and TRBJ1-2; D is undetermined. Trimming took 3 bases from V and 4 from J, leaving 3 bases between them. This CDR3 spans 11 amino acids. CDR3 protein: CASSFGYGYTF. CDR3 in DNA: TGTGCCAGCAGTTTCGGCTATGGCTACACCTTC.

Regarding this clonotype: Since no conserved phenylalanine or tryptophan closes the CDR3, a read error is the likely cause. This chain links TRBV2 with TRBJ2-7, with unresolved D. The CDR3 covers 15 residues. The ends were cut back, 6 bases at V and 5 bases at J, with 20 bases in the middle. Germline values: CDR1 SNHLY, CDR2 FYNNEI. The CDR3 is CASSPPELALNEQYL. DNA for the CDR3: TGTGCCAGCAGCCCTCCAGAACTTGCGCTGAACGAGCAGTACCTC.

This clonotype appeared once. The J gene is TRBJ2-7, the V gene TRBV6-2 or TRBV6-3; D is ambiguous. CDR1 and CDR2 from the germline V gene are MNHEY and SVGEGT. Trimming left V 2 bases short and J 6 bases short, with 5 bases between. This CDR3 contains 11 residues. The CDR3 protein is CASSYPAEQYF. The DNA for the CDR3 is TGTGCCAGCAGTTACCCCGCCGAGCAGTACTTC.

J is TRBJ2-3 and V is TRBV29-1; tentatively, D is TRBD1 (5 bases). The CDR3 loop spans 11 amino acids. V was pared by 7 bases and J by 4 bases, with 9 bases between. Germline V lookup: CDR1 SQVTM, CDR2 ANQGSEA. CDR3 region: CSAQGADTQYF. As DNA, the CDR3 is TGCAGCGCTCAGGGTGCAGATACGCAGTATTTT.

The gene calls are TRBV4-2 and TRBJ1-6; D remains unclear. The germline gives CDR1 LGHNA, CDR2 YNFKEQ. The CDR3 extends over 17 amino acids. V was cut by 1 base and J by 0 bases, with 10 bases left in between. In nucleotides, the CDR3 is TGTGCCAGCAGCCAAGGGACGGAGAGCTCCTATAATTCACCCCTCCACTTT. This sequence encodes CASSQGTESSYNSPLHF.

This rearrangement joins TRBV20-1 to TRBJ2-1; D tentatively reads TRBD1 or TRBD2 (5 bases each). The CDR3 spans 14 residues. CDR1 and CDR2 from the germline V gene are DFQATT and SNEGSKA (reference sequence). V was clipped by 6 bases and J by 2 bases, with 14 bases between them. The CDR3 loop reads CSARRDRTYNEQFF. The CDR3 DNA sequence: TGCAGTGCCCGAAGGGACCGAACCTACAATGAGCAGTTCTTC.

The chain carries TRBV6-6 and TRBJ1-1, with D possibly being TRBD1 (5 bases). V was clipped by 7 bases and J by 7 bases, with 16 bases between them. Per germline, CDR1 MNHNY and CDR2 SVGAGI (reference sequence). The length of the CDR3 is 13 residues. The CDR3 protein is CASTTRGWIEAFF. For the CDR3, the DNA is TGTGCCAGCACCACACGGGGGTGGATTGAAGCTTTCTTT.

This sequence joins TRBV5-1 and TRBJ1-1, with 7 bases aligning to TRBD1. CDR1 is SGHRS and CDR2 is YFSETQ in the germline V gene. CDR3 length: 15 residues. V was pared by 1 base and J by 8 bases, with 11 bases of the junction left unmatched. The CDR3 DNA is TGCGCCAGCAGCTTGTTCCCCGACAGGGTGTGGGAAGCTTTCTTT. Its protein is CASSLFPDRVWEAFF. The full variable domain, in which reference TRBV5-1 and TRBJ1-1 provide the parts outside the CDR3, is KAGVTQTPRYLIKTRGQQVTLSCSPISGHRSVSWYQQTPGQGLQFLFEYFSETQRNKGNFPGRFSGRQFSNSRSEMNVSTLELGDSALYLCASSLFPDRVWEAFFGQGTRLTVV.

This clonotype occurred a few times. The V and J genes are TRBV27 and TRBJ1-6; no definite D call. Trimming removed 11 bases at V and 7 bases at J, with 15 bases between. CDR3 length: 13 amino acids. Germline V lookup: CDR1 MNHEY, CDR2 SMNVEV (reference sequence). The CDR3, as DNA: TGTGCCTCCACAGTAAAGAGCAATTCACCCCTCCACTTT. It is translated as CASTVKSNSPLHF.

The rearrangement uses TRBV20-1 and TRBJ2-2, with TRBD2 matching 7 bases. The CDR3 sequence is 16 residues long. V trimming: 3 bases; J trimming: 4 bases; junction bases outside the gene matches: 11. CDR1 is DFQATT, CDR2 SNEGSKA, per germline (reference sequence). CDR3 sequence reads: CSARTGGGRITGELFF. The CDR3 DNA follows: TGCAGTGCTAGGACGGGGGGAGGTCGTATCACCGGGGAGCTGTTTTTT.

A few counts support this clonotype. The rearrangement joins TRBV5-8 to TRBJ1-5; no clear D gene. Germline V gene data show CDR1 as SGHTS and CDR2 as YDEGEE. The CDR3 covers 14 residues. Trimming cost V 0 bases and J 6 bases, with 10 bases left between them. The CDR3 here is CASSLGGNSQPQHF. CDR3 sequence (DNA): TGTGCCAGCAGCTTGGGAGGAAATAGTCAGCCCCAGCATTTT.

Concerning this clonotype itself: Being one base from a much bigger clone, this may be a read error. The chain is built from TRBV29-1 and TRBJ1-1, with D possibly matching TRBD1 (6 bases). V dropped 4 bases and J dropped 4 bases, with 13 bases sitting between them. Germline CDR1 and CDR2: SQVTM and ANQGSEA. The CDR3 runs 13 residues. This CDR3 reads CSVVSGVSTEAFF. In nucleotides, the CDR3 is TGCAGCGTTGTATCAGGGGTGAGCACTGAAGCTTTCTTT.

J is TRBJ1-6 and V is TRBV5-1, with a weak D call TRBD1 (5 bases). V lost 0 bases to trimming and J lost 5 bases, with 9 bases between them. Germline lookup yields CDR1 SGHRS and CDR2 YFSETQ. The length of the CDR3 is 15 residues. CDR3 region: CASSLERGDNSPLHF. The CDR3 region has the DNA TGCGCCAGCAGCTTGGAAAGGGGTGATAATTCACCCCTCCACTTT.

The CDR3: CGARLTGSYGYTF. The CDR3 nucleotides are TGCGGCGCTAGACTGACAGGAAGCTATGGCTACACCTTC. The V gene is TRBV29-1, the J gene TRBJ1-2; D may be TRBD1 (6 bases). The germline gives CDR1 SQVTM, CDR2 ANQGSEA. The CDR3 is 13 amino acids. Supplemented by reference TRBV29-1 and TRBJ1-2, the full variable domain reads SAVISQKPSRDICQRGTSLTIQCQVDSQVTMMFWYRQQPGQSLTLIATANQGSEATYESGFVIDKFPISRPNLTFSTLTVSNMSPEDSSIYLCGARLTGSYGYTFGSGTRLTVV.

This rearrangement joins TRBV2 to TRBJ1-5; D not resolved. This CDR3 has 15 amino acids. Germline V CDR1 and CDR2: SNHLY, FYNNEI. V lost 2 bases, J lost 4 bases, and 12 bases lay in between. The CDR3 region is CASSEREEGNQPQHF. The DNA of the CDR3 is TGTGCCAGCAGTGAACGGGAGGAGGGTAATCAGCCCCAGCATTTT.